This TCR beta chain was profiled in a study of blood T cells in healthy people across ages. Study information: About one barcoded beta molecule per two T cells came from capture by template switching. General observations from the study: With unsorted PBMCs, a conclusive comparison of naive versus antigen-experienced cells was not possible.

Sample-barcoded 5' priming and a J-beta primer mix drove a second PCR of 7 to 11 cycles. Each TCR beta cDNA got a 12-nucleotide random molecular identifier. MiXCR, applied by TCRdb to the 5' RACE reads, yields one record per CDR3 protein. Here the sample spans about 1.7 million distinct CDR3 sequences, approximately 30% being singletons. Per the germline V gene, CDR1 is MNHEY and CDR2 is SVGAGI. V was pared by 5 bases and J by 6 bases, with 9 bases of the junction left unmatched. The CDR3 is 14 residues long. This clonotype was seen a few times. What it recognizes is unknown. This TCR derives from a woman under 40 in good health. The gene calls are TRBV6-5 and TRBJ1-2, with 7 bases identical to TRBD1. Material for sequencing was blood. CDR3 loop: CASSTSRDRDGYTF. Here the CDR3 DNA reads TGTGCCAGCAGTACCTCCCGGGACAGAGATGGCTACACCTTC.